This TCR beta chain was identified during a study of cytomegalovirus exposure and HLA in healthy donors. Study summary: The same platform used for the approximately 700 first-cohort repertoires was also used for the 100 to 150 validation repertoires, as a later analysis reported.

The table came from immunoSEQ multiplex PCR; TCRdb's copy has only in-frame clones and leaves some out. The sample has 100,000 to 130,000 clones; about 85% are singletons. This clone came up a few times. Its antigen is unidentified. Study-wide findings and caveats: There were 160 or so TCR beta chains listed as cytomegalovirus-associated. Later, an analysis found that TCR clusters from the first cohort tended to co-occur in the roughly 110 validation repertoires.

Trimming took 0 bases from V and 10 from J; bases not matched to a gene: 9. Germline assignment: CDR1 LGHNA and CDR2 YNFKEQ. CDR3 length equals 16 residues. Sequenced: PBMCs. The V and J genes are TRBV4-2 and TRBJ1-6; TRBD1 aligns across 7 bases. This sequence was found in a woman younger than 30 in good health and CMV-seronegative. CDR3 sequence reads: CASSQDARGQESPLHF. CDR3 bases: TGTGCCAGCAGCCAAGATGCTAGGGGGCAAGAGTCACCCCTCCACTTT.